The 22 T cell receptor beta chains given below trace back to one sample, sequenced in a study of beta chain features in type 1 diabetes. Investigators reverse transcribed all isolated RNA, so they sequenced expressed TCRB transcripts. This table comes from immunoSEQ multiplex PCR, and its TCRdb copy is limited to in-frame clones, with some not included. The sample carries about half a million clones, about 32% recorded once. Sequenced material: naive CD4+ T cells from blood. These receptors were taken from a man between 18 and 29 years old in good health.

The chain joins TRBV27 to TRBJ2-1, with 12 nucleotides matching TRBD2. J was trimmed by 8 bases and V by 2 bases; bases with no gene match: 4. Germline values: CDR1 MNHEY, CDR2 SMNVEV (reference sequence). This CDR3 has 15 residues. CDR3 sequence (DNA): TGTGCCAGCAGTTTAGGACTAGCGGGGTCTTATGAGCAGTTCTTC. This gives the protein CASSLGLAGSYEQFF.

The chain is built from TRBV5-6 and TRBJ2-1; the D is unclear. The V end was cut by 2 bases, the J end by 4 bases, with 13 bases between. Germline V gene data show CDR1 as SGHDT and CDR2 as YYEEEE. This CDR3 contains 15 residues. CDR3 region: CASSFFDGQYNEQFF. The DNA for the CDR3 is TGTGCCAGCAGCTTTTTCGATGGGCAATACAATGAGCAGTTCTTC.

The rearrangement links TRBV7-9 to TRBJ2-7, with 8 positions matching TRBD1. This CDR3 is built from 15 residues. The V segment lost 5 bases and the J segment 0 bases; nucleotides outside the gene matches: 6. Germline V gene sequence: CDR1 SEHNR, CDR2 FQNEAQ (reference sequence). The CDR3 reads CASSPRTGSSYEQYF. In DNA, the CDR3 is TGTGCCAGCAGCCCGCGGACAGGGAGCTCCTACGAGCAGTACTTC.

This clone was counted only a few times. This chain uses TRBV21-1 with TRBJ2-6. TRBV21-1 is a documented pseudogene. The CDR3 is 16 amino acids. The CDR3 spells CATTTTPGTGANVLTF. CDR3 nucleotides: TGTGCCACCACAACCACCCCAGGGACCGGGGCCAACGTCCTGACTTTC.

This chain's CDR3 is CASSELAGRQFF. The CDR3, as DNA: TGTGCCAGCAGCGAGCTAGCGGGACGGCAGTTCTTC. The V gene is TRBV6-1, the J gene TRBJ2-1; TRBD2 agrees at 9 bases. The trim removed 6 bases at V and 12 bases at J, leaving 6 bases unmatched. The CDR3 contains 12 residues. Per germline, CDR1 MNHNS and CDR2 SASEGT.

The chain couples TRBV7-9 to TRBJ2-2, with no clear D. The CDR3 consists of 15 residues. V lost 1 base to trimming and J lost 0 bases, with 6 bases between them. Germline CDR1 SEHNR, CDR2 FQNEAQ (reference sequence). The CDR3 DNA reads as TGTGCCAGCAGCTTAGGAAGGCCGAACACCGGGGAGCTGTTTTTT. Its protein product is CASSLGRPNTGELFF.

This clone was counted between two and nine times. Additional DNA sequences in this sample encode the identical CDR3. The V call is TRBV7-9, the J call TRBJ2-1, with D uncertain. The CDR3 has 10 residues. V lost 3 bases and J lost 10, with 4 bases in between. The germline V gene encodes CDR1 SEHNR and CDR2 FQNEAQ (reference sequence). CDR3 residues: CASSFREQFF. CDR3 coding DNA: TGTGCCAGCAGCTTCAGGGAGCAGTTCTTC.

V gene TRBV7-9 combines with J gene TRBJ2-3; 8 nucleotides match TRBD1. The V gene's germline CDR1 is SEHNR and CDR2 FQNEAQ (reference sequence). The CDR3 is 15 residues long. After removal of 6 bases from V and 4 bases from J, the junction contained 9 bases not matched to a gene. Here the CDR3 reads CASSFGAGGADTQYF. The CDR3 DNA reads as TGTGCCAGCAGTTTCGGGGCAGGGGGCGCAGATACGCAGTATTTT.

The table lists this clone with a few counts. The V gene is TRBV15, the J gene TRBJ2-3; 10 nucleotides align to TRBD2. This CDR3 has 17 residues. The germline gives CDR1 LNHNV, CDR2 YYDKDF (reference sequence). The V and J ends lost 0 bases and 1 base, in that order; junction bases with no gene match: 4. CDR3 loop: CATSRDSLAGGTDTQYF. CDR3 nucleotide sequence: TGTGCCACCAGCAGAGACTCGCTAGCGGGAGGCACAGATACGCAGTATTTT.

The count of this clone is one. The chain links TRBV30 to TRBJ2-7; D is uncertain. Germline lookup yields CDR1 GTSNPN and CDR2 SVGIG (reference sequence). This CDR3 spans 13 amino acids. Trimming removed 2 bases from V and 5 bases from J, with 13 bases in between. CDR3 region: CAWSHNHSDEQYF. The CDR3 nucleotides are TGTGCCTGGAGTCATAACCACTCTGACGAGCAGTACTTC.

CDR3 loop: CASSSQGLGTTLLYF. In DNA, the CDR3 is TGTGCCAGCAGCTCACAAGGGCTCGGGACTACTCTTTTGTACTTC. The J gene is TRBJ2-4, the V gene TRBV7-2; 7 bases align to TRBD2. Germline trimming cut 4 bases from V and 15 bases from J; bases unmatched to any gene: 18. The CDR3 totals 15 residues. CDR1 and CDR2 (germline): SGHTA, FQGNSA.

The genes are TRBV4-1 and TRBJ1-5, with 9 bases identical to TRBD1. Germline values: CDR1 MGHRA, CDR2 YSYEKL. The V gene end was trimmed by 4 bases and the J gene end by 6 bases; junction bases not matched to a gene: 10. The CDR3 length is 16 residues. The CDR3 is CASSPSGQGGSQPQHF. The CDR3 nucleotides are TGCGCCAGCAGCCCCTCGGGACAGGGCGGGAGTCAGCCCCAGCATTTT.

The genes are TRBV4-3 and TRBJ2-6; D gene unclear. The CDR3 runs to 14 residues. V was cut by 0 bases and J by 4 bases, with 4 bases left in between. Germline V gene lookup returns CDR1 LGHNA and CDR2 YSLEER. CDR3 sequence: CASSQDPGANVLTF. CDR3 nucleotide sequence: TGCGCCAGCAGCCAAGATCCCGGGGCCAACGTCCTGACTTTC.

The V gene is TRBV7-2, the J gene TRBJ2-5; 7 bases match TRBD1. The germline gives CDR1 SGHTA, CDR2 FQGNSA. The CDR3 sequence is 13 residues long. Trimming cost V 5 bases and J 4 bases; bases outside gene matches: 4. The chain's CDR3 is CASSIRQGETQYF. The CDR3 DNA follows: TGTGCCAGCAGCATTAGACAGGGAGAGACCCAGTACTTC.

There are a few counts of this clone. The chain is built from TRBV5-4 and TRBJ2-5; 8 positions match TRBD2. CDR1 and CDR2 from the germline V gene are SGHNT and YYREEE (reference sequence). Unmatched junction bases numbered 17, after V lost 3 bases and J lost 4 bases. This CDR3 region has 18 residues. This CDR3 is CASSSTHGGGRFVETQYF. The DNA for the CDR3 is TGTGCCAGCAGCTCTACCCACGGGGGCGGGAGGTTTGTAGAGACCCAGTACTTC.

The chain's CDR3 is CATAPSGTVETQYF. The DNA of the CDR3 is TGTGCCACCGCCCCCAGCGGCACAGTGGAGACCCAGTACTTC. This chain links TRBV10-3 with TRBJ2-5; a weak D match, TRBD2 (5 bases). This CDR3 is built from 14 residues. Trimming removed 10 bases from V and 5 bases from J, with 20 bases in between. Germline V CDR1 and CDR2: ENHRY, SYGVKD.

The chain uses TRBV6-1 and TRBJ2-7; 10 bases line up with TRBD2. Germline assignment: CDR1 MNHNS and CDR2 SASEGT. Germline trimming cut 7 bases from V and 3 bases from J; bases unmatched to any gene: 6. The CDR3 spans 14 residues. The CDR3 loop reads CASTQTSGNYEQYF. The CDR3 nucleotides are TGTGCCAGCACCCAAACTAGCGGGAACTACGAGCAGTACTTC.

This clone was detected only a few times. This chain joins TRBV15 and TRBJ1-1, with D tentatively TRBD1 (5 bases). Germline assignment: CDR1 LNHNV and CDR2 YYDKDF (reference sequence). V was shortened by 1 base and J by 10 bases, with 13 bases between the two germline ends. The CDR3 extends over 13 amino acids. CDR3 sequence (DNA): TGTGCCACCAGCAGAGCCCTCCAGGGTAGAGCTTTCTTT. Its translation is CATSRALQGRAFF. The full variable domain, in which reference TRBV15 and TRBJ1-1 provide the parts outside the CDR3, is DAMVIQNPRYQVTQFGKPVTLSCSQTLNHNVMYWYQQKSSQAPKLLFHYYDKDFNNEADTPDNFQSRRPNTSFCFLDIRSPGLGDTAMYLCATSRALQGRAFFGQGTRLTVV.

In its sample, this clone was seen a few times. The V and J genes are TRBV7-3 and TRBJ2-5; 13 bases map to TRBD2. This CDR3 is built from 15 residues. J was trimmed by 5 bases and V by 5 bases; bases with no gene match: 5. From germline, CDR1 is SGHTA and CDR2 FQGTGA. Here the CDR3 DNA reads TGTGCCAGCAGCACGGGACTAGCGGGGTCGGAGACCCAGTACTTC. It encodes CASSTGLAGSETQYF. The full variable domain, completed using reference TRBV7-3 and TRBJ2-5, is GAGVSQTPSNKVTEKGKYVELRCDPISGHTALYWYRQSLGQGPEFLIYFQGTGAADDSGLPNDRFFAVRPEGSVSTLKIQRTERGDSAVYLCASSTGLAGSETQYFGPGTRLLVL.

This chain connects TRBV30 to TRBJ1-1; possible D gene TRBD1, 6 bases. This CDR3 region has 15 residues. CDR1 is GTSNPN, CDR2 SVGIG, per germline (reference sequence). Trimming removed 0 bases at V and 5 bases at J, with 16 bases between. CDR3 sequence: CAWSVATGRGTEAFF. In DNA form, the CDR3 reads TGTGCCTGGAGTGTCGCTACAGGGCGAGGGACTGAAGCTTTCTTT.

In this sample, this clone turned up a few times. The same CDR3 also results from other DNA sequences found in this sample. The J gene is TRBJ1-1, the V gene TRBV29-1; 7 nucleotides agree with TRBD1. Germline V gives CDR1 SQVTM, CDR2 ANQGSEA. The CDR3 extends over 13 amino acids. V was pared by 4 bases and J by 0 bases, with 2 bases of the junction left unmatched. CDR3 region: CSVAGQLNTEAFF. CDR3 bases: TGCAGCGTTGCGGGACAGCTGAACACTGAAGCTTTCTTT.

This clone was counted between two and nine times. The chain carries TRBV30 and TRBJ1-1; D gene unclear. CDR1 GTSNPN and CDR2 SVGIG come from the germline V gene (reference sequence). Trimming removed 2 bases at V and 1 base at J, with 8 bases between. The CDR3 has 13 residues. CDR3 protein: CAWSQRTNTEAFF. For the CDR3, the DNA is TGTGCCTGGAGTCAGAGAACGAACACTGAAGCTTTCTTT.